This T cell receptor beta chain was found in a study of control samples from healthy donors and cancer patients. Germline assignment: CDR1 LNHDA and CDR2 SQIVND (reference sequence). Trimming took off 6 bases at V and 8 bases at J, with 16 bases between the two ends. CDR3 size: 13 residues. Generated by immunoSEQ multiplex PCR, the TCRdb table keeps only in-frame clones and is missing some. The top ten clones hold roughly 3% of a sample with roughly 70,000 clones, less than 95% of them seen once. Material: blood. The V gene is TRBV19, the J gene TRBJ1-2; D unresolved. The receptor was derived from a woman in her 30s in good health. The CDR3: CASRPPGYGGYTF. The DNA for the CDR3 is TGTGCCAGTAGACCGCCGGGATATGGAGGCTACACCTTC. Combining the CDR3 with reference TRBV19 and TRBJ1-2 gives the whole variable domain DGGITQSPKYLFRKEGQNVTLSCEQNLNHDAMYWYRQDPGQGLRLIYYSQIVNDFQKGDIAEGYSVSREKKESFPLTVTSAQKNPTAFYLCASRPPGYGGYTFGSGTRLTVV.